The TCR beta chain described here comes from a study of cytomegalovirus exposure and HLA in healthy donors. The length of the CDR3 is 14 residues. CDR1 is MNHNY and CDR2 is SVGAGI in the germline V gene (reference sequence). V gave up 2 bases and J gave up 0 bases, with 7 bases separating them. The data were produced by immunoSEQ multiplex PCR, yet TCRdb's version contains in-frame clones alone and is incomplete. The data hold 150,000 to 200,000 clones, with around four fifths observed a single time. Regarding the study as a whole: Three CMV-associated chains were confirmed in vitro to be specific for CMV antigens. Cytomegalovirus association was listed for 164 TCR beta chains. The TCR clusters that emerged in the first cohort tended, a later analysis found, to co-occur in the 120 or so validation repertoires.

On this clone: The antigen is undetermined.

This TCR derives from a man aged 30 to 39 in good health and CMV-seropositive. The chain links TRBV6-6 to TRBJ2-5; tentatively, D is TRBD1 (6 bases). Input material: PBMCs. The CDR3 region is CASSYTGNQETQYF. The CDR3 DNA reads TGTGCCAGCAGTTACACAGGGAACCAAGAGACCCAGTACTTC.